A selection of T cell receptor beta chains follows, all from one sample in a study of metastatic and nonmetastatic thyroid tumors. Through MiXCR, TCRdb re-clonotyped the PCR reads. This table holds approximately 39,000 clones, under 25% found once. Sequencing input: blood. Receptors were obtained from a female donor with papillary thyroid cancer or a benign thyroid nodule (not recorded which). Some clones in this sample may be carry-over from other donors' samples. Each CDR3 is given with its conserved first and last residue. A D gene is named only where the DNA matches it firmly. The size of a clone is reported for some rows only, either as once, few or many, or as a class for expanded clones.

j_call v_call d_call clone_size cdr3_aa cdr3_nt
TRBJ1-2 TRBV12-3/TRBV12-4 - many CASGSGGGYTF TGTGCCAGCGGGAGCGGTGGAGGCTACACCTTC
TRBJ1-4 TRBV12-3/TRBV12-4 - many CASSSGEKLFF TGTGCCAGCAGTTCAGGTGAAAAACTGTTTTTT
TRBJ2-7 TRBV11-2 TRBD2 medium-sized CASSFSGIGYEQYF TGTGCCAGCAGCTTTAGCGGGATAGGGTACGAGCAGTACTTC
TRBJ2-7 TRBV12-3/TRBV12-4 - - CASRLRGVASYEQYF TGTGCCAGCAGACTTAGGGGGGTCGCGTCCTACGAGCAGTACTTC
TRBJ2-7 TRBV30 - many CAWSVETRNEQYF TGTGCCTGGAGTGTCGAGACGCGGAACGAGCAGTACTTC
TRBJ2-5 TRBV20-1 - many CSATRADQGTQYF TGCAGTGCTACTCGCGCGGACCAAGGGACCCAGTACTTC
TRBJ1-1 TRBV19 TRBD1 many CASTATGSTEAFF TGTGCCAGTACCGCGACAGGGAGCACTGAAGCTTTCTTT
TRBJ2-5 TRBV24-1 - many CATSAPGTIRETQYF TGTGCCACCAGTGCTCCGGGGACGATCCGGGAGACCCAGTACTTC
TRBJ2-1 TRBV12-3/TRBV12-4 TRBD2 many CASSLALAGGNEQFF TGTGCCAGCAGTTTAGCTCTAGCGGGAGGCAATGAGCAGTTCTTC
TRBJ1-2 TRBV6-5 TRBD1 few CASSYDRTGRTGYTF TGTGCCAGCAGTTACGACCGGACAGGGAGGACTGGCTACACCTTC
TRBJ2-7 TRBV20-1 TRBD1 - CSASGTGAYKYEQYF TGCAGTGCTTCCGGGACAGGGGCCTATAAATACGAGCAGTACTTC
TRBJ2-1 TRBV6-1 TRBD2 few CASSDGAGGLNEQFF TGTGCCAGCAGTGATGGGGCGGGAGGTCTCAATGAGCAGTTCTTC
TRBJ2-5 TRBV6-1 - many CASSPRILQETQYF TGTGCCAGCAGTCCTCGTATCCTACAAGAGACCCAGTACTTC
TRBJ2-5 TRBV12-5 TRBD1 many CASGFQGDQETQYF TGTGCTAGTGGTTTTCAGGGGGACCAAGAGACCCAGTACTTC
TRBJ2-5 TRBV6-1 TRBD1 few CASPGTGGFQETKYF TGTGCCAGCCCTGGGACAGGGGGGTTTCAAGAGACAAAGTACTTC
TRBJ1-1 TRBV4-1 - many CASSEMTRGSEAFF TGCGCCAGCAGCGAAATGACGAGAGGGTCTGAAGCTTTCTTT
TRBJ2-5 TRBV5-1 - - CASSLSETQCF TGTGCCAGCAGCTTGTCAGAGACCCAGTGCTTC
TRBJ1-1 TRBV10-3 - few CAISVPGTPNTEDFF TGCGCCATCAGTGTCCCCGGGACACCGAACACTGAAGATTTCTTT
TRBJ1-5 TRBV6-4 - - CASSDSCPTVGPMNGNQPQHF TGTGCCAGCAGTGACTCTTGCCCGACCGTGGGACCGATGAATGGCAATCAGCCCCAGCATTTT
TRBJ2-1 TRBV5-1 TRBD2 few CASSVTSGSRVEQFF TGCGCCAGCAGCGTGACTAGCGGGAGTAGGGTTGAGCAGTTCTTC
TRBJ1-2 TRBV5-4 - many CASSLAGRTERLGYTF TGTGCCAGCAGCTTGGCCGGGAGGACGGAGCGACTGGGCTACACCTTC
TRBJ2-2 TRBV9 TRBD2 - CASSVGGRGLAGTGELFF TGTGCCAGCAGCGTAGGAGGCCGGGGACTAGCGGGCACCGGTGAGCTGTTTTTT
TRBJ1-5 TRBV6-2/TRBV6-3 - medium-sized CASSRERVQPQHF TGTGCCAGCAGTCGAGAACGGGTTCAGCCCCAGCATTTT
TRBJ1-6 TRBV20-1 - - CSARTRNSPLHF TGCAGTGCTAGAACTCGTAATTCACCCCTCCACTTT
TRBJ2-7 TRBV20-1 TRBD2 many CSARMRGTGYEQYF TGCAGTGCTAGGATGCGGGGGACCGGCTACGAGCAGTACTTC
TRBJ2-5 TRBV30 TRBD2 - CAWKRGETQYF TGTGCCTGGAAGCGGGGGGAGACCCAGTACTTC
TRBJ1-1 TRBV18 - - CASSPYSLQGSNTEAFF TGTGCCAGCTCACCCTATTCCTTACAGGGATCGAACACTGAAGCTTTCTTT
TRBJ2-5 TRBV20-1 - many CSIAAQETQYF TGCAGTATAGCGGCCCAAGAGACCCAGTACTTC
TRBJ1-2 TRBV12-3/TRBV12-4 TRBD1 medium-sized CASKSDRGHGYTF TGTGCCAGCAAGAGCGACAGGGGGCACGGCTACACCTTC
TRBJ1-2 TRBV12-3/TRBV12-4 - medium-sized CASSLSGVDGYTF TGTGCCAGCAGTTTAAGCGGAGTGGATGGCTACACCTTC
TRBJ1-3 TRBV3-1 - - CASSQAVSGNTIYF TGTGCCAGCAGCCAAGCAGTCTCTGGAAACACCATATATTTT
TRBJ2-1 TRBV28 TRBD1 - CASSLPSETGGSYNEQFF TGTGCCAGCAGTTTACCAAGCGAGACAGGGGGCTCCTACAATGAGCAGTTCTTC
TRBJ1-3 TRBV20-1 TRBD1 - CSARGGGGAFGNTIYF TGCAGTGCTAGAGGGGGAGGGGGCGCTTTTGGAAACACCATATATTTT
TRBJ2-3 TRBV28 - many CASSPPVRTSTDTQYF TGTGCCAGCAGTCCACCCGTCCGGACTAGCACAGATACGCAGTATTTT
TRBJ2-2 TRBV10-1 TRBD1 many CASSGTGGTGELFF TGCGCCAGCAGTGGAACAGGGGGGACCGGGGAGCTGTTTTTT
TRBJ2-7 TRBV6-6 TRBD1 few CASSQGADGYEQYF TGTGCCAGCAGCCAGGGGGCGGACGGCTACGAGCAGTACTTC
TRBJ2-1 TRBV24-1 - many CATSDLQGTEQFF TGTGCCACCAGTGATTTGCAAGGGACTGAGCAGTTCTTC
TRBJ2-2 TRBV7-3 - many CASSSRGLQTGELFF TGTGCCAGCAGCTCAAGGGGACTGCAGACCGGGGAGCTGTTTTTT
TRBJ1-1 TRBV19 - many CASNIQGAERTEAFF TGTGCCAGTAACATTCAGGGAGCGGAACGGACTGAAGCTTTCTTT
TRBJ1-4 TRBV6-2/TRBV6-3 TRBD1 - CASSYSGGINEKLFF TGTGCCAGCAGTTATTCAGGGGGCATTAATGAAAAACTGTTTTTT
TRBJ2-5 TRBV19 TRBD1 many CASRRTGEETQYF TGTGCCAGTAGGCGGACAGGGGAAGAGACCCAGTACTTC
TRBJ2-3 TRBV6-2/TRBV6-3 - few CASSYFGQGTDTQYF TGTGCCAGCAGTTACTTCGGACAAGGCACAGATACGCAGTATTTT
TRBJ1-2 TRBV27 - - CASRGKGRGYTF TGTGCCAGCAGAGGAAAGGGAAGGGGATACACCTTC
TRBJ2-3 TRBV24-1 - many CATSHPDISTDTQYF TGTGCCACCAGTCACCCGGATATCAGCACAGATACGCAGTATTTT
TRBJ1-5 TRBV6-1 - medium-sized CASNPGGHLNQPQHF TGTGCCAGCAACCCGGGGGGACACCTCAATCAGCCCCAGCATTTT
TRBJ2-1 TRBV3-1 - - CASSQDRGGRLALNEQFF TGTGCCAGCAGCCAAGATCGTGGAGGGCGCCTTGCCCTCAATGAGCAGTTCTTC
TRBJ1-1 TRBV7-8 - - CASSLVRGTEAFF TGTGCCAGCAGCTTAGTCAGGGGCACTGAAGCTTTCTTT
TRBJ2-5 TRBV5-5 - many CASSFGRNQETQYF TGTGCCAGCAGCTTCGGGCGGAACCAAGAGACCCAGTACTTC
TRBJ2-3 TRBV6-1 - few CASSDRVNQPQYF TGTGCCAGCAGTGACAGGGTCAATCAGCCCCAGTATTTT
TRBJ2-7 TRBV5-8 - - CASSLAGGSWVNEQYF TGTGCCAGCAGCTTGGCGGGCGGCTCCTGGGTCAACGAGCAGTACTTC
TRBJ2-3 TRBV6-1 - - CASLDWGAGDTQYF TGTGCCAGCCTAGACTGGGGCGCAGGGGATACGCAGTATTTT
TRBJ2-7 TRBV20-1 - few CSVPDGSTYEQYF TGCAGTGTCCCGGACGGTTCGACCTACGAGCAGTACTTC
TRBJ2-7 TRBV6-1 - few CASRRDSSYEQYF TGTGCCAGCAGAAGAGACAGCTCCTACGAGCAGTACTTC